This passage covers 28 T cell receptor beta chains from one sample sequenced in a study of blood T cell repertoires in COVID-19. The data were produced by immunoSEQ multiplex PCR, yet TCRdb's version contains in-frame clones alone and is incomplete. This table holds fewer than 200,000 clones, approximately 74% found once. What was sequenced was peripheral blood. The receptor source for this set is an elderly woman with acute or convalescent COVID-19.

V gene TRBV28 combines with J gene TRBJ2-3, with unresolved D. Trimming left V 3 bases short and J 2 bases short, with 6 bases between. The CDR3 has 13 residues. Germline V gene data show CDR1 as MDHEN and CDR2 as SYDVKM. The CDR3 DNA reads TGTGCCAGCAGTTTGGCGGCCACAGATACGCAGTATTTT. It yields the protein CASSLAATDTQYF.

The chain is built from TRBV5-1 and TRBJ1-1, with 10 bases identical to TRBD1. The CDR3 has 15 residues. Germline V lookup: CDR1 SGHRS, CDR2 YFSETQ. V was clipped by 4 bases and J by 4 bases; unmatched bases: 7. The CDR3 nucleotides read TGCGCCAGCAGCATTGGGACAGGGGTGGGCACTGAAGCTTTCTTT. Encoded protein: CASSIGTGVGTEAFF.

The chain links TRBV9 to TRBJ2-1, with no clear D. In germline, CDR1 is SGDLS, CDR2 YYNGEE. There are 13 residues in the CDR3. V was trimmed by 4 bases and J by 8 bases, leaving 13 bases between them. The CDR3 here is CASSPHVDDEQFF. The CDR3 DNA follows: TGTGCCAGCAGCCCCCACGTAGATGATGAGCAGTTCTTC.

The genes are TRBV7-9 and TRBJ1-4; D is uncertain. This CDR3 has 17 amino acids. Trimming took 4 bases from V and 4 from J, leaving 19 bases between them. In germline, CDR1 is SEHNR, CDR2 FQNEAQ (reference sequence). CDR3: CASSSYFRSGGNEKLFF. CDR3 DNA sequence: TGTGCCAGCAGCTCCTATTTCCGGTCGGGAGGTAATGAAAAACTGTTTTTT.

The chain carries TRBV25-1 and TRBJ1-2, with D possibly matching TRBD1 (5 bases). Germline V lookup: CDR1 MGHDK, CDR2 SYGVNS. The V gene lost 3 bases and the J gene lost 7 bases, with 9 bases spanning the gap. CDR3 length: 12 residues. The CDR3 coding sequence is TGTGCCAGCAGTGACCGGGGGGGTGGCTACACCTTC. Its translation is CASSDRGGGYTF.

The chain couples TRBV12-3 or TRBV12-4 to TRBJ2-5; D perhaps matches TRBD1 (5 bases). With 6 bases removed from V and 1 base from J, the gap between germline ends came to 9 bases. There are 13 residues in the CDR3. The CDR3 loop is CASRIDSQETQYF. The DNA for the CDR3 is TGTGCCAGCAGAATCGACAGCCAAGAGACCCAGTACTTC.

This chain links TRBV28 with TRBJ1-5; a possible D gene is TRBD1 (6 bases). Per the germline V gene, CDR1 is MDHEN and CDR2 is SYDVKM. Trimming cost V 4 bases and J 6 bases, with 19 bases left between them. This CDR3 region has 16 residues. CDR3 sequence reads: CASSYLLRGAGQPQHF. CDR3 in DNA: TGTGCCAGCAGTTACCTCCTTCGGGGGGCTGGTCAGCCCCAGCATTTT.

V and J are TRBV10-3 and TRBJ2-1; 9 positions match TRBD2. Germline CDR1 ENHRY, CDR2 SYGVKD. Unmatched junction bases numbered 13, after V lost 5 bases and J lost 5 bases. The CDR3 consists of 17 residues. The CDR3 nucleotides are TGTGCCATCAGTCAAATGGTGGCTAGCGGGAAAAACAATGAGCAGTTCTTC. Protein product: CAISQMVASGKNNEQFF.

The chain combines TRBV2 with TRBJ1-5; TRBD1 agrees at 8 bases. Germline V lookup: CDR1 SNHLY, CDR2 FYNNEI. This CDR3 is 14 amino acids long. The ends lost 7 bases at V and 6 bases at J; junction bases unmatched: 8. CDR3 coding DNA: TGTGCCAGCACCTTGGACAGGGAGGGTCAGCCCCAGCATTTT. This sequence encodes CASTLDREGQPQHF.

This clone was counted a single time. The rearrangement links TRBV5-1 to TRBJ2-5; tentative D call: TRBD1 (5 bases). V shed 0 bases and J shed 3 bases, with 12 bases lying between them. CDR1 and CDR2 (germline): SGHRS, YFSETQ. CDR3 length equals 15 residues. In DNA form, the CDR3 reads TGCGCCAGCAGCTTGGCGCAGGGATTCGAAGAGACCCAGTACTTC. Amino acid sequence: CASSLAQGFEETQYF. Supplemented by reference TRBV5-1 and TRBJ2-5, the full variable domain reads KAGVTQTPRYLIKTRGQQVTLSCSPISGHRSVSWYQQTPGQGLQFLFEYFSETQRNKGNFPGRFSGRQFSNSRSEMNVSTLELGDSALYLCASSLAQGFEETQYFGPGTRLLVL.

The genes are TRBV5-1 and TRBJ2-2, with TRBD2 matching 13 bases. Per germline, CDR1 SGHRS and CDR2 YFSETQ. The J segment lost 6 bases and the V segment lost 4 bases, leaving 6 bases of the junction unmatched. This CDR3 region has 16 residues. Written as DNA, the CDR3 is TGCGCCAGCAGCGAGGGAGGACTAGCGGGAGCCGGGGAGCTGTTTTTT. Amino acid sequence: CASSEGGLAGAGELFF.

The chain carries TRBV6-5 and TRBJ2-1, with D hard to call. CDR1 and CDR2 (germline): MNHEY, SVGAGI. The CDR3 runs to 12 residues. The ends were cut back, 4 bases at V and 8 bases at J, with 9 bases in the middle. This CDR3 is CASSSLAYEQFF. The CDR3 DNA is TGTGCCAGCAGTTCTTTAGCCTATGAGCAGTTCTTC.

The CDR3 DNA is TGTGCCAGCAGTTTAGAGGGGGCGCGGTTCCCAACCTCACCCCTCCACTTT. The encoded protein is CASSLEGARFPTSPLHF. The chain employs TRBV27 and TRBJ1-6; TRBD1 aligns across 7 bases. The germline V gene encodes CDR1 MNHEY and CDR2 SMNVEV (reference sequence). V was pared by 2 bases and J by 10 bases, with 14 bases of the junction left unmatched. This CDR3 is 17 amino acids long.

This clone was seen once. The chain combines TRBV5-1 with TRBJ1-1, with TRBD1 as a possible D gene (5 bases). V lost 0 bases and J 4 bases, leaving 16 bases between the germline ends. Germline V gives CDR1 SGHRS, CDR2 YFSETQ. This CDR3 has 16 residues. This chain's CDR3 is CASSLGPEGLGTEAFF. The CDR3 region has the DNA TGCGCCAGCAGCTTGGGGCCGGAGGGGCTCGGCACTGAAGCTTTCTTT. The entire variable domain, with the rest obtained from reference TRBV5-1 and TRBJ1-1, is as follows: KAGVTQTPRYLIKTRGQQVTLSCSPISGHRSVSWYQQTPGQGLQFLFEYFSETQRNKGNFPGRFSGRQFSNSRSEMNVSTLELGDSALYLCASSLGPEGLGTEAFFGQGTRLTVV.

The rearrangement joins TRBV9 to TRBJ2-1, with D possibly being TRBD1 (5 bases). CDR1 is SGDLS, CDR2 YYNGEE, per germline. With 2 bases removed from V and 6 bases from J, the gap between germline ends came to 15 bases. The CDR3 extends over 15 amino acids. This CDR3 reads CASSVFSDMGNEQFF. The DNA of the CDR3 is TGTGCCAGCAGCGTCTTTTCGGACATGGGCAATGAGCAGTTCTTC.

The chain employs TRBV4-1 and TRBJ2-7; possibly TRBD2 for D (6 bases). Germline values: CDR1 MGHRA, CDR2 YSYEKL. This CDR3 spans 15 amino acids. Trimming took 4 bases from V and 3 from J, leaving 16 bases between them. CDR3 sequence (DNA): TGCGCCAGCAGCCGGTTTAGCGGTTACGGCTACGAGCAGTACTTC. As protein: CASSRFSGYGYEQYF.

The V call is TRBV11-3, the J call TRBJ2-1; perhaps TRBD1 as D (5 bases). The CDR3 runs 14 residues. Germline CDR1 and CDR2: SGHNT and YENEEA. The V gene lost 2 bases and the J gene lost 3 bases, with 8 bases spanning the gap. The CDR3 protein is CASSLRGYYNEQFF. For the CDR3, the DNA is TGTGCCAGCAGCTTAAGGGGATACTACAATGAGCAGTTCTTC. The full variable domain, with the rest looked up from reference TRBV11-3 and TRBJ2-1, is EAGVVQSPRYKIIEKKQPVAFWCNPISGHNTLYWYLQNLGQGPELLIRYENEEAVDDSQLPKDRFSAERLKGVDSTLKIQPAELGDSAVYLCASSLRGYYNEQFFGPGTRLTVL.

The chain combines TRBV18 with TRBJ1-5; no clear D gene. CDR1 and CDR2 from the germline V gene are KGHSH and LQKENI. V dropped 5 bases and J dropped 0 bases, with 23 bases sitting between them. There are 19 residues in the CDR3. The CDR3 region is CASSGAGQSVISSNQPQHF. The DNA for the CDR3 is TGTGCCAGCTCAGGCGCAGGCCAATCGGTTATCTCTAGCAATCAGCCCCAGCATTTT.

The gene calls are TRBV7-9 and TRBJ2-1, with 8 nucleotides matching TRBD1. The trim removed 5 bases at V and 3 bases at J, leaving 6 bases unmatched. This CDR3 has 15 residues. CDR1 and CDR2 from the germline V gene are SEHNR and FQNEAQ (reference sequence). The DNA of the CDR3 is TGTGCCAGCAGCCCCAGGGGGCAGGTCTACAATGAGCAGTTCTTC. Translation gives CASSPRGQVYNEQFF.

This clone appeared a single time. The chain links TRBV24-1 to TRBJ2-3, with TRBD2 identical over 7 bases. The CDR3 has 15 residues. The V and J ends lost 5 bases and 2 bases, in that order; junction bases with no gene match: 6. CDR1 and CDR2 (germline): KGHDR, SFDVKD. This CDR3 is CATSVQAGLTDTQYF. CDR3 coding DNA: TGTGCCACCAGTGTTCAAGCGGGACTCACAGATACGCAGTATTTT.

The genes are TRBV19 and TRBJ2-3; tentatively, D is TRBD2 (6 bases). Trimming removed 6 bases at V and 2 bases at J, with 15 bases between. The germline gives CDR1 LNHDA, CDR2 SQIVND (reference sequence). The CDR3 consists of 15 residues. The chain's CDR3 is CASRPSLANTDTQYF. CDR3 sequence (DNA): TGTGCCAGTAGGCCCTCGCTAGCGAACACAGATACGCAGTATTTT.

The J gene is TRBJ1-2, the V gene TRBV2; D is unclear. V lost 0 bases to trimming and J lost 1 base, with 6 bases between them. The CDR3 totals 14 residues. Per the germline V gene, CDR1 is SNHLY and CDR2 is FYNNEI. In DNA form, the CDR3 reads TGTGCCAGCAGTGAAGCGTCCCGTAACTATGGCTACACCTTC. Translation gives CASSEASRNYGYTF.

This rearrangement joins TRBV27 to TRBJ1-1, with D perhaps TRBD1 (6 bases). V was trimmed by 5 bases and J by 3 bases, leaving 16 bases between them. Germline CDR1 and CDR2: MNHEY and SMNVEV (reference sequence). CDR3 length: 15 amino acids. As DNA, the CDR3 is TGTGCCAGCAGTCTTACCGGGACATGGGACACTGAAGCTTTCTTT. As protein: CASSLTGTWDTEAFF.

The chain carries TRBV30 and TRBJ2-1; D gene unclear. The CDR3 has 13 amino acids. The V end lost 0 bases, the J end lost 6 bases, and 9 bases lay between the germline ends. Germline CDR1 and CDR2: GTSNPN and SVGIG (reference sequence). CDR3 DNA sequence: TGTGCCTGGAGTGTTAGCTACCCCAATGAGCAGTTCTTC. Amino acids: CAWSVSYPNEQFF.

The chain couples TRBV27 to TRBJ2-1, with 10 bases aligning to TRBD2. V was pared by 6 bases and J by 1 base, with 6 bases of the junction left unmatched. Germline-derived CDR1 and CDR2 are MNHEY and SMNVEV (reference sequence). This CDR3 region has 16 residues. The CDR3 bases are TGTGCCAGCAGAGCTAGCGGGAGTTTATCCTACAATGAGCAGTTCTTC. Protein: CASRASGSLSYNEQFF.

CDR3 sequence: CASSSSQGPDTQYF. CDR3 DNA sequence: TGTGCCAGCAGCTCCTCCCAGGGGCCAGATACGCAGTATTTT. The J gene is TRBJ2-3, the V gene TRBV11-3; D perhaps matches TRBD1 (6 bases). The V gene lost 4 bases and the J gene lost 4 bases, with 12 bases spanning the gap. This CDR3 spans 14 amino acids. Germline-derived CDR1 and CDR2 are SGHNT and YENEEA. Using reference TRBV11-3 and TRBJ2-3 for the parts outside the CDR3, the full variable domain is EAGVVQSPRYKIIEKKQPVAFWCNPISGHNTLYWYLQNLGQGPELLIRYENEEAVDDSQLPKDRFSAERLKGVDSTLKIQPAELGDSAVYLCASSSSQGPDTQYFGPGTRLTVL.

This clone came up once. The chain uses TRBV9 and TRBJ2-7, with TRBD1 matching 7 bases. This CDR3 is built from 15 residues. V lost 3 bases to trimming and J lost 0 bases; unmatched junction nucleotides: 6. Germline V gene data show CDR1 as SGDLS and CDR2 as YYNGEE. The CDR3 nucleotides are TGTGCCAGCAGCGCCGGGACAGCAATCTCCTACGAGCAGTACTTC. Its translation is CASSAGTAISYEQYF.

This chain links TRBV7-2 with TRBJ2-1, with 10 bases fitting TRBD2. Germline assignment: CDR1 SGHTA and CDR2 FQGNSA. The CDR3 contains 16 residues. Trimming removed 3 bases from V and 6 bases from J; junction bases left unmatched: 8. The CDR3 DNA sequence: TGTGCCAGCAGCTTCTCTTCTAGCGGGAGCGGCAATGAGCAGTTCTTC. Translating it yields CASSFSSSGSGNEQFF.